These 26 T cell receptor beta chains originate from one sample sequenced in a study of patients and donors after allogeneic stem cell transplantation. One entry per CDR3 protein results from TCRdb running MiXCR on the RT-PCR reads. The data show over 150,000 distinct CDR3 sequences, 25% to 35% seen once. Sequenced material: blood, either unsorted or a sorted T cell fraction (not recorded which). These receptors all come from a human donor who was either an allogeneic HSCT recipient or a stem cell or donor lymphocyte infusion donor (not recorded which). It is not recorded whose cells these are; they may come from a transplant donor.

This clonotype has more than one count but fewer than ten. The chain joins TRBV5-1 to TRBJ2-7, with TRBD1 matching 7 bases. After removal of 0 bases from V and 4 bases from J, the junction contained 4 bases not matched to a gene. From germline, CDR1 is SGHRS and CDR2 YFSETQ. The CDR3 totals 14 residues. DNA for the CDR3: TGCGCCAGCAGCTTGGTCCAGGGGGTATACGAGCAGTACTTC. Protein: CASSLVQGVYEQYF.

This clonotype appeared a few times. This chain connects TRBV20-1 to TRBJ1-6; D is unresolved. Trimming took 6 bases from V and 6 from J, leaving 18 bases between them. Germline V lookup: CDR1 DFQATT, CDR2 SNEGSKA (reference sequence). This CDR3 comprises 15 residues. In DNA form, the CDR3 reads TGCAGTGCACCAGTTTTCGAGGGCGGTAATTCACCCCTCCACTTT. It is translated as CSAPVFEGGNSPLHF.

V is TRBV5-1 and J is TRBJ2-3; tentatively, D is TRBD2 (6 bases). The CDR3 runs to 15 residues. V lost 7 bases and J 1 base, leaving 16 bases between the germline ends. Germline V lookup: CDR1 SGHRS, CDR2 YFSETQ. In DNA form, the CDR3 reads TGCGCCAGCGGACGGGATGGCGGGGGCACAGATACGCAGTATTTT. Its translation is CASGRDGGGTDTQYF.

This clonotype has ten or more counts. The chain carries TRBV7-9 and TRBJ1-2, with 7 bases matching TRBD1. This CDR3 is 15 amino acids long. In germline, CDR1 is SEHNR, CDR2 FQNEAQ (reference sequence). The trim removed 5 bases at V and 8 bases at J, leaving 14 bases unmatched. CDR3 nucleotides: TGTGCCAGCAGCCCCTCGACAGGGCCCTTTGGGGGCTACACCTTC. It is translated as CASSPSTGPFGGYTF.

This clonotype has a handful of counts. The CDR3 loop reads CASSPHWASPYEQYF. The CDR3 nucleotides are TGCGCCAGCAGCCCGCACTGGGCCAGTCCCTACGAGCAGTACTTC. This sequence joins TRBV5-1 and TRBJ2-7; D is unresolved. This CDR3 is 15 amino acids long. Germline-derived CDR1 and CDR2 are SGHRS and YFSETQ. The V and J ends lost 4 bases and 2 bases respectively, with 16 bases between them.

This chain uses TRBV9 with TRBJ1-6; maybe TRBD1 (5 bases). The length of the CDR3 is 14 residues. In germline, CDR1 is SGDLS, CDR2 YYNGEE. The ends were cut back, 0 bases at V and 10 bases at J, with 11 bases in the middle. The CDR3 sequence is CASSVGTNGSPLHF. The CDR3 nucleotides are TGTGCCAGCAGCGTAGGGACAAACGGATCACCCCTCCACTTT. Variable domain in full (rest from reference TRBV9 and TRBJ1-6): DSGVTQTPKHLITATGQRVTLRCSPRSGDLSVYWYQQSLDQGLQFLIQYYNGEERAKGNILERFSAQQFPDLHSELNLSSLELGDSALYFCASSVGTNGSPLHFGNGTRLTVT.

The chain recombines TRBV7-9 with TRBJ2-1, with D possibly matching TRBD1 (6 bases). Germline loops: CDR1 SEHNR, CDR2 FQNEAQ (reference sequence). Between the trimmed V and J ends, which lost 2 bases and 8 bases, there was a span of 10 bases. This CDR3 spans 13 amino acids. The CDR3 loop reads CASSLTDRYEQFF. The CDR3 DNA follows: TGTGCCAGCAGCTTAACCGACAGGTATGAGCAGTTCTTC.

CDR3 nucleotide sequence: TGCAGTGCTAGGCCCGTCAACAGGGGATTCAACACCATATATTTT. Protein: CSARPVNRGFNTIYF. The chain carries TRBV20-1 and TRBJ1-3; 7 nucleotides align to TRBD1. V was pared by 3 bases and J by 7 bases, with 12 bases of the junction left unmatched. Looked up from germline, CDR1 is DFQATT and CDR2 is SNEGSKA (reference sequence). This CDR3 region has 15 residues.

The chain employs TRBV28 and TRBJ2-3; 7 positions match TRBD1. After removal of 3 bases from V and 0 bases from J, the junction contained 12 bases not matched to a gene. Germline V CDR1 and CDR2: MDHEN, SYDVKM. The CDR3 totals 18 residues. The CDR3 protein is CASSFPPSTGSSTDTQYF. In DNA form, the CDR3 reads TGTGCCAGCAGTTTCCCCCCCTCGACAGGGTCTAGCACAGATACGCAGTATTTT.

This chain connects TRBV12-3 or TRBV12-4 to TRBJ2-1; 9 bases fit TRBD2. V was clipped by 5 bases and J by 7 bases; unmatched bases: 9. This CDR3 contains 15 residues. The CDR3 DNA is TGTGCCAGCAGTCGTCTAGCGGGACCGGGGAATGAGCAGTTCTTC. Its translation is CASSRLAGPGNEQFF.

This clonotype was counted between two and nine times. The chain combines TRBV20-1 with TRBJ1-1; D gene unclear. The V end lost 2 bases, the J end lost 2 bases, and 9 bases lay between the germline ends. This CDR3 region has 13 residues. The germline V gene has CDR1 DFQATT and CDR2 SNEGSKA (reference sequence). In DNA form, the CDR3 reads TGCAGTGCTAGACAGGTCGAAAACACTGAAGCTTTCTTT. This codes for CSARQVENTEAFF.

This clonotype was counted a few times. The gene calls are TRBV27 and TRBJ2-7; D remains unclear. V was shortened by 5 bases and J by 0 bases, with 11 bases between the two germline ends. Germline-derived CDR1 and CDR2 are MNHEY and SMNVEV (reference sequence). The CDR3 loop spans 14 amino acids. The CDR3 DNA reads TGTGCCAGCAGTAGGCAGGCGAGCTCCTACGAGCAGTACTTC. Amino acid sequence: CASSRQASSYEQYF.

The CDR3 DNA reads TGTGCCAGCAGTCAGAGTCGGGACACTGAAGCTTTCTTT. As protein: CASSQSRDTEAFF. The chain couples TRBV7-2 to TRBJ1-1; D uncertain. Germline loops: CDR1 SGHTA, CDR2 FQGNSA. V shed 6 bases and J shed 3 bases, with 11 bases lying between them. CDR3 size: 13 residues.

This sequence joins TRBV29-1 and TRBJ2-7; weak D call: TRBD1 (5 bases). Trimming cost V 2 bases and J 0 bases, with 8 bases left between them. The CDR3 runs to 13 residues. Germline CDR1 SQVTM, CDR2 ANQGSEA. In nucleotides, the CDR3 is TGCAGCGTTGAACCGGACAACTCCTACGAGCAGTACTTC. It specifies CSVEPDNSYEQYF.

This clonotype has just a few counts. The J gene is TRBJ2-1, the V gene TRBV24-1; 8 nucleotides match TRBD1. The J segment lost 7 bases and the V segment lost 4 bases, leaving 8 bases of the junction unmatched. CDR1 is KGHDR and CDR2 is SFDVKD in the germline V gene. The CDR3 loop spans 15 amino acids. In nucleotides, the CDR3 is TGTGCCACCAGTGACCGAGGACAGGGAAGAAATGAGCAGTTCTTC. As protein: CATSDRGQGRNEQFF.

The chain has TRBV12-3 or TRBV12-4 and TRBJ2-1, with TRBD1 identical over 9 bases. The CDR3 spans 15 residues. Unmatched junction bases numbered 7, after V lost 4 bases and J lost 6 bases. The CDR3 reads CASSSIRQGGNEQFF. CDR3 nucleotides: TGTGCCAGCAGTTCCATCCGACAGGGGGGCAATGAGCAGTTCTTC.

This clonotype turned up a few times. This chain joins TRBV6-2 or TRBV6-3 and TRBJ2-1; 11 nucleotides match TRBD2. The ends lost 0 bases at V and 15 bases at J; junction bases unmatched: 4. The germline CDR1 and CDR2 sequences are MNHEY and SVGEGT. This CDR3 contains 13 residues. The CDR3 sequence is CASSYSSGTSGFF. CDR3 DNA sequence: TGTGCCAGCAGTTACTCGAGTGGGACTAGCGGGTTCTTC.

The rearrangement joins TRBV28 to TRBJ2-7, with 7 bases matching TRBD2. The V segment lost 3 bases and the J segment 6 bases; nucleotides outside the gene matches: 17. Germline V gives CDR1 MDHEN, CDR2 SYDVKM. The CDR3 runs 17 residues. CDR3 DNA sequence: TGTGCCAGCAGTTTTACGAGCGCGGGAGTCTTTTCCGGCGAGCAGTACTTC. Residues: CASSFTSAGVFSGEQYF.

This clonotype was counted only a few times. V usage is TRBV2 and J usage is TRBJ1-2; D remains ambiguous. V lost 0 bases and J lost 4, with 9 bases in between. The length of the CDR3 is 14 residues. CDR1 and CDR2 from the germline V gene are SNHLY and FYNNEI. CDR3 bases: TGTGCCAGCAGTGAAGCCGACTGGTTCTATGGCTACACCTTC. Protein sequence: CASSEADWFYGYTF.

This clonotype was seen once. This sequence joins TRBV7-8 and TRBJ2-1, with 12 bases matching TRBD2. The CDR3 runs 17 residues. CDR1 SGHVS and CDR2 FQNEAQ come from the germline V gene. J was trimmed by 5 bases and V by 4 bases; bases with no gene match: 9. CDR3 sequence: CASSSVKGLAGHNEQFF. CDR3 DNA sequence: TGTGCCAGCAGCTCCGTGAAGGGACTAGCGGGCCACAATGAGCAGTTCTTC.

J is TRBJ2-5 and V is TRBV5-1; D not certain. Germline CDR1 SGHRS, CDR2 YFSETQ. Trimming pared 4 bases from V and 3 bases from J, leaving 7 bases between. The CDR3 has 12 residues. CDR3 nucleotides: TGCGCCAGCAGCAATAACGAAGAGACCCAGTACTTC. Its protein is CASSNNEETQYF.

This CDR3 is CATSLRNTGELFF. CDR3 coding DNA: TGTGCCACCAGCCTCAGGAACACCGGGGAGCTGTTTTTT. This sequence joins TRBV24-1 and TRBJ2-2; the D is unclear. The CDR3 covers 13 residues. V was pared by 7 bases and J by 1 base, with 6 bases between. Looked up from germline, CDR1 is KGHDR and CDR2 is SFDVKD.

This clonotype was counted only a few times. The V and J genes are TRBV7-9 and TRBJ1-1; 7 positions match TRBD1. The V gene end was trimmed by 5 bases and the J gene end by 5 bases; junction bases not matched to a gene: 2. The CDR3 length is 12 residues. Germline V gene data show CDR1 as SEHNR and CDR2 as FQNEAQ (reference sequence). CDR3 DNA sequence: TGTGCCAGCAGCACACAGGGGACTGAAGCTTTCTTT. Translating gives CASSTQGTEAFF.

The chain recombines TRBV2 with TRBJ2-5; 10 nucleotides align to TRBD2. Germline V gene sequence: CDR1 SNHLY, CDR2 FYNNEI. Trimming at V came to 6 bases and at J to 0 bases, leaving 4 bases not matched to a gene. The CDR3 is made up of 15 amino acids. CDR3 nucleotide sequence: TGTGCCAGCAGAGAGGGACTAGCGAACCAAGAGACCCAGTACTTC. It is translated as CASREGLANQETQYF.

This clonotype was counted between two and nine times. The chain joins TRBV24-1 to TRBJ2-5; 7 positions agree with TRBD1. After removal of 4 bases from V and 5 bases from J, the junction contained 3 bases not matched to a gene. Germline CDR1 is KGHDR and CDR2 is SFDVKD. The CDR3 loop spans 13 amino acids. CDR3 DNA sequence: TGTGCCACCAGTGAAGGGGGCGGCGAGACCCAGTACTTC. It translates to CATSEGGGETQYF.

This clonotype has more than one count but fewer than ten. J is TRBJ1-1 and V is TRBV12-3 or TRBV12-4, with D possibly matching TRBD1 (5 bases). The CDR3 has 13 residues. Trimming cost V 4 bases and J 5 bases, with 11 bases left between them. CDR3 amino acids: CASSSNRYTEAFF. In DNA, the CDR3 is TGTGCCAGCAGTTCCAACAGGTATACTGAAGCTTTCTTT.